This entry lists 14 T cell receptor beta chains sequenced from one sample in a study of T-cell memory formation after mild COVID-19. TCRdb passed the 5' RACE reads through MiXCR, listing each CDR3 protein once. The sample carries around 320,000 distinct CDR3 sequences, roughly 19% recorded once. The specimen sequenced was PBMCs or a T cell subset sorted from them (not recorded which). These receptors were taken from a man aged 18 to 29 who had mild COVID-19 (a few samples of this study predate the infection). Cell type and time point are not known.

This clonotype was found a few times. The chain couples TRBV30 to TRBJ1-4, with TRBD1 as a possible D gene (5 bases). CDR1 is GTSNPN and CDR2 is SVGIG in the germline V gene (reference sequence). The CDR3 consists of 12 residues. Between the trimmed V and J ends, which lost 3 bases and 5 bases, there was a span of 7 bases. Here the CDR3 reads CAWRGPNEKLFF. In nucleotides, the CDR3 is TGTGCCTGGAGGGGACCGAATGAAAAACTGTTTTTT.

In its sample, this clonotype was seen once. The rearrangement joins TRBV19 to TRBJ1-1, with a weak D call TRBD1 (5 bases). Trimming took off 0 bases at V and 8 bases at J, with 10 bases between the two ends. The CDR3 length is 13 residues. In germline, CDR1 is LNHDA, CDR2 SQIVND (reference sequence). The CDR3 DNA reads TGTGCCAGTAGTATAGAAGGGGCAGGAGAAGCTTTCTTT. This sequence encodes CASSIEGAGEAFF.

The chain combines TRBV5-5 with TRBJ1-4, with a possible D match to TRBD1 (5 bases). CDR1 is SGHKS and CDR2 is YYEKEE in the germline V gene (reference sequence). V shed 3 bases and J shed 7 bases, with 13 bases lying between them. CDR3 length: 14 amino acids. CDR3 DNA sequence: TGTGCCAGCAGCTATAGGTCGAGGGGTGAAAAACTGTTTTTT. Amino acid sequence: CASSYRSRGEKLFF.

Ten or more counts support this clonotype. The rearrangement uses TRBV7-2 and TRBJ2-5, with 8 bases fitting TRBD2. Germline V gives CDR1 SGHTA, CDR2 FQGNSA. This CDR3 is built from 14 residues. Losses at the gene ends were 5 bases for V and 2 bases for J; bases not matched to a gene: 4. CDR3 region: CASSPGGGQETQYF. The CDR3, as DNA: TGTGCCAGCAGCCCCGGGGGGGGGCAAGAGACCCAGTACTTC.

This clonotype was seen more than once but under ten times. The chain couples TRBV20-1 to TRBJ2-1; D is ambiguous. Germline V gene sequence: CDR1 DFQATT, CDR2 SNEGSKA (reference sequence). The CDR3 length is 16 residues. Trimming pared 3 bases from V and 0 bases from J, leaving 15 bases between. The CDR3 region is CSARMRLPVSYNEQFF. In DNA form, the CDR3 reads TGCAGTGCTAGGATGAGACTCCCCGTCTCCTACAATGAGCAGTTCTTC.

This clonotype appeared a few times. The V call is TRBV11-2, the J call TRBJ2-6, with D uncertain. From germline, CDR1 is SGHAT and CDR2 FQNNGV. The CDR3 runs 16 residues. Trimming cost V 6 bases and J 2 bases, with 14 bases left between them. CDR3 nucleotides: TGTGCCAGCAGACGTCTAAGGGCTGCTGGGGCCAACGTCCTGACTTTC. Protein: CASRRLRAAGANVLTF. Full variable domain (remainder filled in from reference TRBV11-2 and TRBJ2-6): EAGVAQSPRYKIIEKRQSVAFWCNPISGHATLYWYQQILGQGPKLLIQFQNNGVVDDSQLPKDRFSAERLKGVDSTLKIQPAKLEDSAVYLCASRRLRAAGANVLTFGAGSRLTVL.

The rearrangement links TRBV5-1 to TRBJ2-2; 8 bases agree with TRBD1. This CDR3 spans 14 amino acids. Germline V gives CDR1 SGHRS, CDR2 YFSETQ. Unmatched junction bases numbered 5, after V lost 3 bases and J lost 7 bases. The CDR3 DNA follows: TGCGCCAGCAGCTCCGGACAGGGCGGCGGGGAGCTGTTTTTT. This sequence encodes CASSSGQGGGELFF.

This clonotype has a handful of counts. This chain joins TRBV7-2 and TRBJ1-4; D possibly corresponds to TRBD1 (6 bases). Germline assignment: CDR1 SGHTA and CDR2 FQGNSA. Trimming pared 5 bases from V and 0 bases from J, leaving 10 bases between. CDR3 length: 15 residues. The CDR3 protein is CASSGRTATNEKLFF. For the CDR3, the DNA is TGTGCCAGCAGCGGCCGGACAGCAACTAATGAAAAACTGTTTTTT.

The chain employs TRBV9 and TRBJ2-5; TRBD1 matches at 7 bases. V was clipped by 4 bases and J by 1 base; unmatched bases: 4. The length of the CDR3 is 14 residues. CDR1 SGDLS and CDR2 YYNGEE come from the germline V gene. The CDR3 is CASSYAGGQETQYF. In DNA form, the CDR3 reads TGTGCCAGCAGCTATGCAGGGGGCCAAGAGACCCAGTACTTC.

The chain uses TRBV10-2 and TRBJ2-3; 8 bases align to TRBD2. Per the germline V gene, CDR1 is WSHSY and CDR2 is SAAADI. This CDR3 has 14 amino acids. V dropped 6 bases and J dropped 3; count of bases not matched to a gene: 5. The CDR3 spells CASSIAGKTDTQYF. CDR3 sequence (DNA): TGCGCCAGCAGCATAGCGGGGAAAACAGATACGCAGTATTTT.

The J gene is TRBJ1-2, the V gene TRBV5-1; possible D gene TRBD1, 5 bases. In germline, CDR1 is SGHRS, CDR2 YFSETQ. The CDR3 extends over 13 amino acids. Trimming took 4 bases from V and 3 from J, leaving 10 bases between them. The DNA for the CDR3 is TGCGCCAGCAGCGCAGGGACGGACTATGGCTACACCTTC. Encoded protein: CASSAGTDYGYTF.

The chain is built from TRBV5-5 and TRBJ2-3; TRBD1 matches at 7 bases. Germline lookup yields CDR1 SGHKS and CDR2 YYEKEE (reference sequence). The trim removed 1 base at V and 1 base at J, leaving 9 bases unmatched. This CDR3 comprises 17 residues. CDR3 nucleotide sequence: TGTGCCAGCAGCTTGACCGGTGCCCAGGGGGGCACAGATACGCAGTATTTT. This translates into CASSLTGAQGGTDTQYF.

The J gene is TRBJ2-3, the V gene TRBV20-1; D is possibly TRBD2 (5 bases). Germline V gene lookup returns CDR1 DFQATT and CDR2 SNEGSKA (reference sequence). The CDR3 spans 14 residues. V lost 6 bases and J lost 2, with 15 bases in between. This CDR3 is CSAVSGGNTDTQYF. The CDR3 region has the DNA TGCAGTGCCGTAAGCGGAGGAAACACAGATACGCAGTATTTT.

This clonotype has a handful of counts. The chain recombines TRBV20-1 with TRBJ2-7; D is possibly TRBD2 (5 bases). V shed 1 base and J shed 3 bases, with 7 bases lying between them. This CDR3 spans 12 amino acids. CDR1 and CDR2 from the germline V gene are DFQATT and SNEGSKA (reference sequence). CDR3 sequence reads: CSARVGVYEQYF. Here the CDR3 DNA reads TGCAGTGCTAGAGTCGGGGTCTACGAGCAGTACTTC.